This TCR beta chain was recorded in a study of CD8+ T cells in alopecia areata. The CDR3 contains 15 residues. J lost 4 bases, V lost 2 bases, and 7 bases had no gene match. The germline V gene has CDR1 KGHSH and CDR2 LQKENI. RNA, once extracted, was reverse transcribed into cDNA for use as the sequencing template. Assay used: immunoSEQ multiplex PCR; TCRdb lists only in-frame clones, some missing. Among 150,000 or so clones listed, around 86% were seen once. The sequencing here drew on CD8+ T cells sorted from blood, taken at week 0. This chain uses TRBV18 with TRBJ2-7; 8 nucleotides agree with TRBD1. This TCR was recovered from a human donor with alopecia areata. The CDR3 DNA reads as TGTGCCAGCTCACCAAGGGGCAGGGGGCTTTACGAGCAGTACTTC. This sequence encodes CASSPRGRGLYEQYF.